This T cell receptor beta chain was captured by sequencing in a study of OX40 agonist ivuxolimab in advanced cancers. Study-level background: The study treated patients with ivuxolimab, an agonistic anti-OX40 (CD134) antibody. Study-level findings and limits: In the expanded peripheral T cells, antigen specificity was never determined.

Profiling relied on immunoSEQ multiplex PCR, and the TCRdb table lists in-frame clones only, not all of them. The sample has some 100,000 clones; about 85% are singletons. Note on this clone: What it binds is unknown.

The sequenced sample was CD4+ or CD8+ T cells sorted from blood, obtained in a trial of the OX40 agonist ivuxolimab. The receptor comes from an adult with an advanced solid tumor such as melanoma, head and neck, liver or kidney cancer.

For the CDR3, the DNA is TGCGCCAGCTCGACCGCTAGCTCTGGAAACACCATATATTTT. The encoded protein is CASSTASSGNTIYF. The genes are TRBV5-1 and TRBJ1-3; D is ambiguous. Trimming took 7 bases from V and 0 from J, leaving 11 bases between them. There are 14 residues in the CDR3. The germline V gene encodes CDR1 SGHRS and CDR2 YFSETQ.